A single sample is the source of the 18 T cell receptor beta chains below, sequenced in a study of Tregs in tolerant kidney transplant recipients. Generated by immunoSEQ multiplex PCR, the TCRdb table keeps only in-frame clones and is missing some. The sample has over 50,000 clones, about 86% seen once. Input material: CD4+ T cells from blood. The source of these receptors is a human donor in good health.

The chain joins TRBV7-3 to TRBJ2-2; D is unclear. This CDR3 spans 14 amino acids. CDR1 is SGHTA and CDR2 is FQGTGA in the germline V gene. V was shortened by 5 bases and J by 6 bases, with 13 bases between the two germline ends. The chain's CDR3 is CASSPRIAAGELFF. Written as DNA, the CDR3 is TGTGCCAGCAGCCCCCGGATAGCCGCCGGGGAGCTGTTTTTT. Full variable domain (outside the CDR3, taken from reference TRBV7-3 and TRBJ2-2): GAGVSQTPSNKVTEKGKYVELRCDPISGHTALYWYRQSLGQGPEFLIYFQGTGAADDSGLPNDRFFAVRPEGSVSTLKIQRTERGDSAVYLCASSPRIAAGELFFGEGSRLTVL.

The CDR3 is CASSQEGTEPIYGYTF. The CDR3 nucleotides are TGCGCCAGCAGCCAAGAAGGTACCGAACCTATTTATGGCTACACCTTC. The V gene is TRBV4-1, the J gene TRBJ1-2; unclear D gene. The V end was cut by 0 bases, the J end by 5 bases, with 16 bases between. Germline V gene lookup returns CDR1 MGHRA and CDR2 YSYEKL. This CDR3 is 16 amino acids long.

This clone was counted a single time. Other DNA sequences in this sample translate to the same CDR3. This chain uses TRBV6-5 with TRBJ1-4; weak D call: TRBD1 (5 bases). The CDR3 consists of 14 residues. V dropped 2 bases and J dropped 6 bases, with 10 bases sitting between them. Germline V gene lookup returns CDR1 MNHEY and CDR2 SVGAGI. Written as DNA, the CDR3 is TGTGCCAGCAGTTACAGGGGAGGGGATGAAAAACTGTTTTTT. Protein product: CASSYRGGDEKLFF.

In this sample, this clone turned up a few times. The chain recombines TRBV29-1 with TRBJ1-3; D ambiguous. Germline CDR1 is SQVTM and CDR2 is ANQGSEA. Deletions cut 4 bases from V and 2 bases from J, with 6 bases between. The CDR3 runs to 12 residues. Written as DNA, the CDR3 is TGCAGCGTTGCCCTTCCTGGAAACACCATATATTTT. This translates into CSVALPGNTIYF.

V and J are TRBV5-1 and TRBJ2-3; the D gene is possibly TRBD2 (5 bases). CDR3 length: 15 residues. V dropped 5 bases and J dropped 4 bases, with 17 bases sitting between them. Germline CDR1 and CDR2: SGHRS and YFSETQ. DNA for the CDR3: TGCGCCAGCAGACGGGCGGGTGGTTTGGCAGATACGCAGTATTTT. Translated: CASRRAGGLADTQYF. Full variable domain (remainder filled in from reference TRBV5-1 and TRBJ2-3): KAGVTQTPRYLIKTRGQQVTLSCSPISGHRSVSWYQQTPGQGLQFLFEYFSETQRNKGNFPGRFSGRQFSNSRSEMNVSTLELGDSALYLCASRRAGGLADTQYFGPGTRLTVL.

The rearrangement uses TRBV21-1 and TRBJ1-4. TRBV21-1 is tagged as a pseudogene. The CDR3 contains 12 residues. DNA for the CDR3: TGTGCCACCGGGGGGATTAGTGAAAAACTGTTTTTT. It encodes CATGGISEKLFF.

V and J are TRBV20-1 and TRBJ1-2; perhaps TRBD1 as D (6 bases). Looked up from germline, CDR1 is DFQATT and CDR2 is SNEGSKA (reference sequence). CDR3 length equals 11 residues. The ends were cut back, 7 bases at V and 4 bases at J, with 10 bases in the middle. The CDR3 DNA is TGCAGTGTTGGGGGCGGCTATGGCTACACCTTC. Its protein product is CSVGGGYGYTF.

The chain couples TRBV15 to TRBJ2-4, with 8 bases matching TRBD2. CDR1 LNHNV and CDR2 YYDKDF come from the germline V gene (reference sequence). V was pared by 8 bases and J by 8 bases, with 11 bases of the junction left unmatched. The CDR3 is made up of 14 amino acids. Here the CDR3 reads CATQAAGAGDIQYF. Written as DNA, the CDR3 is TGTGCCACCCAAGCAGCGGGGGCGGGGGACATTCAGTACTTC. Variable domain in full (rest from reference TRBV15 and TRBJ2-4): DAMVIQNPRYQVTQFGKPVTLSCSQTLNHNVMYWYQQKSSQAPKLLFHYYDKDFNNEADTPDNFQSRRPNTSFCFLDIRSPGLGDTAMYLCATQAAGAGDIQYFGAGTRLSVL.

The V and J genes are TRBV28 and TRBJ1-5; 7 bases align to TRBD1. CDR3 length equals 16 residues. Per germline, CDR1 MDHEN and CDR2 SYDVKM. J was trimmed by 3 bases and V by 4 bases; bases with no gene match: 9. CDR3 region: CASSSVAGQHNQPQHF. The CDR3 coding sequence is TGTGCCAGCAGTTCCGTCGCGGGACAGCACAATCAGCCCCAGCATTTT.

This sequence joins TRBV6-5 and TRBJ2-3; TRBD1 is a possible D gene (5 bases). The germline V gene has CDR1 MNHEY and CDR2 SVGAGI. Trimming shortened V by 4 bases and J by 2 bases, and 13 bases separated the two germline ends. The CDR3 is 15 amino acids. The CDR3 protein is CASSSIQGHTDTQYF. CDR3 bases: TGTGCCAGCAGTTCCATCCAGGGCCACACAGATACGCAGTATTTT.

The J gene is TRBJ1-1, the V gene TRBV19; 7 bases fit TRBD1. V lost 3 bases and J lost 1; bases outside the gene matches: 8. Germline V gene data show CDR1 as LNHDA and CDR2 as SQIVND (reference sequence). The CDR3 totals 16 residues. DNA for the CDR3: TGTGCCAGTAGTATTCGACAGGGAATGGGGAACACTGAAGCTTTCTTT. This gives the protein CASSIRQGMGNTEAFF. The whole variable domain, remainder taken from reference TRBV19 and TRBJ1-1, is DGGITQSPKYLFRKEGQNVTLSCEQNLNHDAMYWYRQDPGQGLRLIYYSQIVNDFQKGDIAEGYSVSREKKESFPLTVTSAQKNPTAFYLCASSIRQGMGNTEAFFGQGTRLTVV.

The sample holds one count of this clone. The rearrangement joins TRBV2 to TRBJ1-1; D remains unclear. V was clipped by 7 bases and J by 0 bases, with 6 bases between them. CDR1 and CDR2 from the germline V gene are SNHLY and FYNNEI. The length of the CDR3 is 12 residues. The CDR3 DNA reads TGTGCCAGCACCAAAATGAACACTGAAGCTTTCTTT. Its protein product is CASTKMNTEAFF.

CDR3 sequence (DNA): TGCGCCAGCAGCTTGCAGGGGAGCGGGTCGAATGAGCAGTTCTTC. Its translation: CASSLQGSGSNEQFF. The chain carries TRBV5-1 and TRBJ2-1, with D possibly being TRBD1 or TRBD2 (6 bases each). In germline, CDR1 is SGHRS, CDR2 YFSETQ. CDR3 size: 15 residues. V lost 1 base to trimming and J lost 7 bases, with 15 bases between them.

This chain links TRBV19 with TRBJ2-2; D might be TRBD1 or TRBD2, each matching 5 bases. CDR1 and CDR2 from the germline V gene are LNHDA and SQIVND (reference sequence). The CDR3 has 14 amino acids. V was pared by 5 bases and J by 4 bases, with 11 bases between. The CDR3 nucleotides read TGTGCCAGTAGTGCCTGGGACGGCACCGGGGAGCTGTTTTTT. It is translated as CASSAWDGTGELFF.

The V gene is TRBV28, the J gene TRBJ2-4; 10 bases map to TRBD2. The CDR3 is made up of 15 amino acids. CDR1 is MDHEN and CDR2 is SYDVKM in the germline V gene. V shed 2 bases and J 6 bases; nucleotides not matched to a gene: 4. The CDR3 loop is CASSLPSGRGNIQYF. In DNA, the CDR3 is TGTGCCAGCAGTTTACCTAGCGGGAGAGGAAACATTCAGTACTTC.

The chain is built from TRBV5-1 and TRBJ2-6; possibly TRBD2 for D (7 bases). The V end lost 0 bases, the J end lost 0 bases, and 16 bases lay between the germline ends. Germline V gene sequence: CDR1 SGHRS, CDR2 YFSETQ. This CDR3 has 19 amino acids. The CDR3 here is CASSLAIRGASSGANVLTF. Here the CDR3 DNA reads TGCGCCAGCAGCTTGGCCATTCGGGGGGCAAGCTCTGGGGCCAACGTCCTGACTTTC. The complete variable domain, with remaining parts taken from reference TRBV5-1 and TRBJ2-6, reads KAGVTQTPRYLIKTRGQQVTLSCSPISGHRSVSWYQQTPGQGLQFLFEYFSETQRNKGNFPGRFSGRQFSNSRSEMNVSTLELGDSALYLCASSLAIRGASSGANVLTFGAGSRLTVL.

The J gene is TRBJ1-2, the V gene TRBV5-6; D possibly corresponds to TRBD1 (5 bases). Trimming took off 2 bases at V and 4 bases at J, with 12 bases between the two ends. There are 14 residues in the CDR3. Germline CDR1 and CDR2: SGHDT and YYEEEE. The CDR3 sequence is CASSFLAGLYGYTF. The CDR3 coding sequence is TGTGCCAGCAGCTTTCTCGCGGGACTCTATGGCTACACCTTC. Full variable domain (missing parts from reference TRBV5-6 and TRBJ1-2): DAGVTQSPTHLIKTRGQQVTLRCSPKSGHDTVSWYQQALGQGPQFIFQYYEEEERQRGNFPDRFSGHQFPNYSSELNVNALLLGDSALYLCASSFLAGLYGYTFGSGTRLTVV.

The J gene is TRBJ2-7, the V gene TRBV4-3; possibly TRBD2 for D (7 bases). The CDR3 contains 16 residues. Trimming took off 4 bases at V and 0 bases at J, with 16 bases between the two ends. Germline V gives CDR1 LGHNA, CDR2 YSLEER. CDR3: CASSRGGATTSYEQYF. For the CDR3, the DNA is TGCGCCAGCAGCCGGGGGGGCGCAACCACCTCCTACGAGCAGTACTTC.